This is a list of T cell receptor beta chains from one sample in a study of shared T cell receptors in the human thymus. Here immunoSEQ multiplex PCR was the method, and the copy in TCRdb shows in-frame clones only, minus some. This sample has just under 550,000 clones, with about 84% found just once. The same data also contributed to another study, on human thymus T cells.

The sample consisted of thymocytes. Receptors were obtained from a boy under three years old with a congenital heart defect. Each CDR3 is given with its conserved first and last residue. The order of the fields is V gene, J gene, D gene, clone size, CDR3 protein, CDR3 DNA. A D gene is named only where the DNA matches it firmly. Clone size appears in some rows only: once, few, many, or a class for an expanded clone.

>TRBV4-1|TRBJ2-1|TRBD2|-
CASSQAKGTSGYYNEQFF
TGCGCCAGCAGCCAAGCTAAGGGGACTAGCGGGTATTACAATGAGCAGTTCTTC
>TRBV6-6|TRBJ1-5|-|-
CASSYAALPPVQPQHF
TGTGCCAGCAGTTACGCCGCCCTCCCGCCGGTTCAGCCCCAGCATTTT
>TRBV30|TRBJ2-5|-|-
CAWSETEETQYF
TGTGCCTGGAGTGAAACGGAGGAGACCCAGTACTTC
>TRBV29-1|TRBJ2-5|-|-
CSVDPGRSRGKTQYF
TGCAGCGTTGATCCCGGCCGATCAAGGGGAAAGACCCAGTACTTC
>TRBV10-1|TRBJ2-1|-|-
CASSRAREVNEQFF
TGCGCCAGCAGCCGAGCCCGAGAGGTGAATGAGCAGTTCTTC
>TRBV7-6|TRBJ1-1|TRBD1|few
CASSLGTTGANTEAFF
TGTGCCAGCAGCTTAGGGACGACAGGGGCGAACACTGAAGCTTTCTTT
>TRBV5-4|TRBJ2-1|-|-
CASSRTKGANSYNEQFF
TGTGCCAGCAGCCGGACTAAGGGGGCGAACTCCTACAATGAGCAGTTCTTC
>TRBV11-2|TRBJ2-7|TRBD1|-
CASSFRTGGRYEQYF
TGTGCCAGCAGCTTTCGGACAGGGGGGAGGTACGAGCAGTACTTC
>TRBV5-8|TRBJ1-1|TRBD1|-
CASRPDRGPHMNTEAFF
TGTGCCAGCAGACCGGACAGGGGTCCCCATATGAACACTGAAGCTTTCTTT
>TRBV5-6|TRBJ2-5|-|-
CASSEPEQRYQETQYF
TGTGCCAGCAGCGAACCGGAACAGCGGTACCAAGAGACCCAGTACTTC
>TRBV7-8|TRBJ2-7|TRBD2|-
CASSYGTSGSQQYF
TGTGCCAGCAGCTACGGGACTAGCGGGAGCCAACAGTACTTC
>TRBV29-1|TRBJ2-7|-|-
CSVEGHSRAADEQYF
TGCAGCGTTGAAGGCCACTCCAGGGCCGCGGACGAGCAGTACTTC
>TRBV6-5|TRBJ1-2|TRBD1|-
CASSYSGQGTGGYTF
TGTGCCAGCAGTTACTCAGGACAGGGGACGGGTGGCTACACCTTC
>TRBV14|TRBJ2-1|TRBD2|-
CASSRRAPGLAGTGEQFF
TGTGCCAGCAGCCGACGGGCCCCGGGACTAGCGGGAACGGGTGAGCAGTTCTTC
>TRBV4-3|TRBJ2-3|TRBD2|-
CASSQDPGLAGGGTQYF
TGCGCCAGCAGCCAAGATCCGGGACTAGCGGGTGGGGGTACGCAGTATTTT
>TRBV4-1|TRBJ1-4|TRBD1|-
CASSRDRDDEKLFF
TGCGCCAGCAGCAGGGACAGGGACGATGAAAAACTGTTTTTT
>TRBV27|TRBJ1-5|-|-
CASSDRTGNQPQHF
TGTGCCAGCAGCGACAGGACGGGCAATCAGCCCCAGCATTTT
>TRBV27|TRBJ1-4|TRBD1|once
CASSLSYWTGLNEKLFF
TGTGCCAGCAGTTTATCTTATTGGACAGGGCTTAACGAAAAACTGTTTTTT
>TRBV5-1|TRBJ2-7|-|-
CASSFPDSSYEQYF
TGCGCCAGCAGCTTTCCGGACAGCTCCTACGAGCAGTACTTC
>TRBV28|TRBJ1-1|TRBD1|-
CASSRDRGVNTEAFF
TGTGCCAGCAGTAGAGACAGGGGGGTGAACACTGAAGCTTTCTTT
>TRBV20-1|TRBJ2-7|-|few
CSARYEGEQYF
TGCAGTGCTAGGTATGAGGGCGAGCAGTACTTC
>TRBV27|TRBJ1-5|-|-
CASSLRGFDQPQHF
TGTGCCAGCAGTTTGAGGGGGTTCGATCAGCCCCAGCATTTT
>TRBV27|TRBJ1-4|TRBD1|-
CASSLLGTGGREKLFF
TGTGCCAGCAGTTTATTGGGGACAGGGGGCCGTGAAAAACTGTTTTTT
>TRBV7-2|TRBJ1-2|TRBD1|-
CASSNFDRAPYLYGYTF
TGTGCCAGCAGCAACTTCGACAGGGCCCCCTACCTCTATGGCTACACCTTC
>TRBV15|TRBJ2-5|TRBD1|-
CATSWGQAYQETQYF
TGTGCCACCAGCTGGGGACAGGCCTACCAAGAGACCCAGTACTTC
>TRBV9|TRBJ2-1|-|-
CASSVGVTEYNEQFF
TGTGCCAGCAGCGTAGGGGTGACAGAATACAATGAGCAGTTCTTC
>TRBV5-5|TRBJ1-1|-|-
CASSVGHPDTEAFF
TGTGCCAGCAGCGTGGGACATCCGGACACTGAAGCTTTCTTT
>TRBV27|TRBJ2-7|TRBD2|-
CASSLLAGAYEQYF
TGTGCCAGCAGTTTACTAGCGGGAGCCTACGAGCAGTACTTC
>TRBV19|TRBJ2-7|-|-
CATQVGGDSGSYEQYF
TGTGCGACCCAAGTCGGCGGGGACAGTGGCTCCTACGAGCAGTACTTC
>TRBV19|TRBJ2-7|-|-
CASSIGRGKGHEQYF
TGTGCCAGTAGTATAGGTAGGGGTAAGGGGCACGAGCAGTACTTC
>TRBV28|TRBJ2-3|TRBD2|-
CASSGKLAGGTDTQYF
TGTGCCAGCAGCGGTAAGCTAGCGGGGGGCACAGATACGCAGTATTTT
>TRBV2|TRBJ2-3|TRBD1|-
CASIRSGTGCPDTQYF
TGTGCCAGCATTCGGAGCGGGACAGGGTGCCCAGATACGCAGTATTTT
>TRBV27|TRBJ2-7|TRBD2|-
CASSKTSGDYEQYF
TGTGCCAGCAGTAAGACTAGCGGGGACTACGAGCAGTACTTC
>TRBV7-8|TRBJ2-7|TRBD2|-
CASSLEFGSLAGIGEQYF
TGTGCCAGCAGCTTAGAGTTCGGTAGTCTAGCGGGAATCGGCGAGCAGTACTTC
>TRBV6-7|TRBJ2-3|TRBD2|-
CASSYSREGTDTQYF
TGTGCCAGCAGTTACTCGCGGGAGGGCACAGATACGCAGTATTTT
>TRBV11-2|TRBJ2-2|TRBD2|once
CASSLGLAGANTGELFF
TGTGCCAGCAGCTTAGGACTAGCGGGGGCGAACACCGGGGAGCTGTTTTTT
>TRBV9|TRBJ2-7|-|-
CASSRSGGSYEQYF
TGTGCCAGCAGCCGGAGTGGCGGGTCCTACGAGCAGTACTTC
>TRBV27|TRBJ1-5|-|-
CASSLSGHDQPQHF
TGTGCCAGCAGTTTAAGTGGCCATGATCAGCCCCAGCATTTT
>TRBV7-2|TRBJ2-7|-|-
CASSPSLSSYEQYF
TGTGCCAGCAGCCCTAGCCTTTCGTCCTACGAGCAGTACTTC
>TRBV7-9|TRBJ2-6|TRBD1|-
CASSLEGYRGNPGANVLTF
TGTGCCAGCAGCTTAGAAGGCTACAGGGGGAACCCTGGGGCCAACGTCCTGACTTTC
>TRBV28|TRBJ1-5|TRBD1|-
CASRLPRQGGQPQHF
TGTGCCAGCAGACTACCTCGACAGGGGGGACAGCCCCAGCATTTT